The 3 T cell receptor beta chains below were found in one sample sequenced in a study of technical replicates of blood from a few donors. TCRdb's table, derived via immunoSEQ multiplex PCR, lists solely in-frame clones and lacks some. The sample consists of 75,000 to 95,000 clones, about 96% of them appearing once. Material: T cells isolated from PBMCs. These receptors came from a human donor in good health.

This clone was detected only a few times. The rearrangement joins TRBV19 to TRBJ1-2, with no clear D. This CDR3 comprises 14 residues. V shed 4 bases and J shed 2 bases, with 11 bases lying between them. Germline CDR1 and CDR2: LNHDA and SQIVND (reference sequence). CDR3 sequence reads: CASSRPGSNYGYTF. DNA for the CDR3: TGTGCCAGTAGTAGGCCGGGGTCCAACTATGGCTACACCTTC.

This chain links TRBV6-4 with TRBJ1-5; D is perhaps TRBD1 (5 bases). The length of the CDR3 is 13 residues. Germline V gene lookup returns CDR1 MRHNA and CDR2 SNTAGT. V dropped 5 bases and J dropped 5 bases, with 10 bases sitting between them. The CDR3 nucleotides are TGTGCCAGCAGTTTAGAAGGGGATCAGCCCCAGCATTTT. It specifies CASSLEGDQPQHF.

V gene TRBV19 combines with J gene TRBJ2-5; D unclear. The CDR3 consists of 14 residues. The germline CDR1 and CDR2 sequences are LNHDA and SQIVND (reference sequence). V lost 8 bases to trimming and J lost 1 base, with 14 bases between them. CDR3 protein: CASSLPGSQETQYF. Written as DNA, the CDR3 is TGTGCCAGTTCTCTCCCGGGTTCCCAAGAGACCCAGTACTTC.